The 11 T cell receptor beta chains below come from one sample, sequenced in a study of blood T cells in healthy people across ages. A sample-barcoded 5' primer and a J-beta primer mix were used in a second PCR of roughly 6 to 11 cycles. TCRdb re-called the 5' RACE reads through MiXCR, storing one row per CDR3 protein. The sample has around 800,000 distinct CDR3 sequences, 35% to 60% seen once; the top ten hold 15% to 20%. Sequencing was performed on blood. All receptors come from a man of 80 years or more in good health.

This clonotype was detected a few times. J is TRBJ2-1 and V is TRBV24-1, with 10 nucleotides matching TRBD1. The CDR3 consists of 17 residues. V trimming: 4 bases; J trimming: 6 bases; junction bases outside the gene matches: 11. Germline V gives CDR1 KGHDR, CDR2 SFDVKD. CDR3 sequence (DNA): TGTGCCACCAGTGACCCCATTCTAGGGACAGGGGTCAATGAGCAGTTCTTC. Translating it yields CATSDPILGTGVNEQFF.

Concerning this clonotype itself: A much larger clone lies a single base off, so this may be a read error. V usage is TRBV29-1 and J usage is TRBJ2-7, with 7 bases aligning to TRBD2. With the DNA end fitting TRBJ2-4 better, the J assignment may be wrong. This CDR3 is built from 13 residues. Germline lookup yields CDR1 SQVTM and CDR2 ANQGSEA. CDR3 bases: TGCAGCGGTGAACTAGCGACCGAAAACATTCAGTACTTC. Protein: CSGELATENIQYF.

The chain employs TRBV7-9 and TRBJ2-1; 8 bases are a match to TRBD1. There are 15 residues in the CDR3. Unmatched junction bases numbered 9, after V lost 5 bases and J lost 6 bases. Germline loops: CDR1 SEHNR, CDR2 FQNEAQ (reference sequence). CDR3 region: CASSPEQGGVNEQFF. In DNA form, the CDR3 reads TGTGCCAGCAGCCCCGAACAGGGGGGCGTCAATGAGCAGTTCTTC.

This clonotype has a handful of counts. The chain couples TRBV15 to TRBJ2-7; TRBD1 aligns across 8 bases. Germline CDR1 LNHNV, CDR2 YYDKDF (reference sequence). V was clipped by 5 bases and J by 1 base; unmatched bases: 7. The CDR3 length is 15 residues. The CDR3, as DNA: TGTGCCACCAGCCCCCGAACAGGGGGGTCCTACGAGCAGTACTTC. It specifies CATSPRTGGSYEQYF.

V usage is TRBV27 and J usage is TRBJ1-2; D is perhaps TRBD1 (5 bases). In germline, CDR1 is MNHEY, CDR2 SMNVEV (reference sequence). CDR3 length: 15 amino acids. V dropped 6 bases and J dropped 4 bases, with 18 bases sitting between them. This CDR3 reads CASRGPNFAPYGYTF. The CDR3 DNA reads TGTGCCAGCAGGGGACCGAACTTTGCTCCCTATGGCTACACCTTC.

The J gene is TRBJ2-4, the V gene TRBV11-3; the match to TRBD1 covers 7 bases. The J segment lost 5 bases and the V segment lost 5 bases, leaving 6 bases of the junction unmatched. The CDR3 spans 14 residues. Germline assignment: CDR1 SGHNT and CDR2 YENEEA. The CDR3 spells CASSHQDRENIQYF. The CDR3 nucleotides are TGTGCCAGCAGCCACCAAGACAGGGAAAACATTCAGTACTTC.

This clonotype was picked up a small number of times. The rearrangement links TRBV6-2 or TRBV6-3 to TRBJ2-6; D ambiguous. Germline assignment: CDR1 MNHEY and CDR2 SVGEGT. V was cut by 0 bases and J by 0 bases, with 6 bases left in between. This CDR3 spans 16 amino acids. The CDR3 DNA is TGTGCCAGCAGTTACTCCGGCAACTCTGGGGCCAACGTCCTGACTTTC. Its translation: CASSYSGNSGANVLTF.

Many counts were recorded for this clonotype. The junction departs from the called germline gene at one end, perhaps through a read error. The V and J genes are TRBV7-2 and TRBJ2-1; 8 bases map to TRBD2. The CDR3 is 15 amino acids. Germline CDR1 reads SGHTA; CDR2 reads FQGNSA. CDR3 residues: CASSVAGPSYNEQFF. CDR3 DNA: TGTGCCAGCAGCGTAGCGGGGCCCTCCTACAATGAGCAGTTCTTC.

This clonotype has more than one count but fewer than ten. This rearrangement joins TRBV27 to TRBJ2-7; 8 positions agree with TRBD2. Germline CDR1 is MNHEY and CDR2 is SMNVEV (reference sequence). Germline trimming cut 3 bases from V and 5 bases from J; bases unmatched to any gene: 9. This CDR3 is 15 amino acids long. The CDR3 DNA sequence: TGTGCCAGCAGTTTTACAGCGGGAGAGGTCCACGAGCAGTACTTC. It codes for CASSFTAGEVHEQYF.

The chain carries TRBV28 and TRBJ1-5; D not resolved. Trimming took off 4 bases at V and 3 bases at J, with 7 bases between the two ends. Germline V gives CDR1 MDHEN, CDR2 SYDVKM. CDR3 size: 13 residues. CDR3 nucleotides: TGTGCCAGCAGTTCCGGGTTCAATCAGCCCCAGCATTTT. Translating it yields CASSSGFNQPQHF. The whole variable domain, filled in from reference TRBV28 and TRBJ1-5, reads DVKVTQSSRYLVKRTGEKVFLECVQDMDHENMFWYRQDPGLGLRLIYFSYDVKMKEKGDIPEGYSVSREKKERFSLILESASTNQTSMYLCASSSGFNQPQHFGDGTRLSIL.

A note on this clonotype: Possible read error: a much larger clone is one base away. This chain uses TRBV6-2 or TRBV6-3 with TRBJ2-7; D uncertain. V was cut by 8 bases and J by 0 bases, with 5 bases left in between. Per germline, CDR1 MNHEY and CDR2 SVGEGT. The CDR3 extends over 11 amino acids. The DNA for the CDR3 is TGTGCCAGCGGCGACTCCTACGAGCAGTACTTC. This gives the protein CASGDSYEQYF.